This T cell receptor beta chain is drawn from a study of siplizumab effects on memory and regulatory T cells. Looked up from germline, CDR1 is MGHRA and CDR2 is YSYEKL. Trimming at V came to 3 bases and at J to 5 bases, leaving 6 bases not matched to a gene. The CDR3 loop spans 14 amino acids. Data came from immunoSEQ multiplex PCR; TCRdb stores just in-frame clones and leaves some out. The table has some 75,000 clones, roughly 93% seen once. This clonotype originated in a human donor in good health. Sequenced sample: CD8+ T cells sorted from blood. V gene TRBV4-1 combines with J gene TRBJ1-2; 7 nucleotides agree with TRBD1. The CDR3 nucleotides are TGCGCCAGCAGCCAGGCCGGGACAGAGTATGGCTACACCTTC. This translates into CASSQAGTEYGYTF.